The clone carrying this T cell receptor beta chain was seen only once. The sample comes from a study of blood T cell repertoires in COVID-19. Study overall: PBMCs, B-cell-depleted T cells, or T cells were the source of the cDNA or gDNA that made up the material.

Produced via immunoSEQ multiplex PCR; TCRdb's table is partial and in-frame only. The sample consists of tens of thousands of clones, 75% to 90% of them appearing once. V was shortened by 2 bases and J by 0 bases, with 11 bases between the two germline ends. Germline V CDR1 and CDR2: SGHRS, YFSETQ. The CDR3 is made up of 15 amino acids. Sequencing was done on a sample of peripheral blood. The sequence came from a woman aged 70 to 79 with acute or convalescent COVID-19. The chain recombines TRBV5-1 with TRBJ1-1, with D maybe TRBD1 (5 bases). The CDR3 DNA is TGCGCCAGCAGCTTAGACAGCCCTCTGAACACTGAAGCTTTCTTT. It yields the protein CASSLDSPLNTEAFF. The full variable domain, in which reference TRBV5-1 and TRBJ1-1 provide the parts outside the CDR3, is KAGVTQTPRYLIKTRGQQVTLSCSPISGHRSVSWYQQTPGQGLQFLFEYFSETQRNKGNFPGRFSGRQFSNSRSEMNVSTLELGDSALYLCASSLDSPLNTEAFFGQGTRLTVV.